This TCR beta chain originates from a study of T cell repertoires in cytomegalovirus infection. Study summary: CMV infection plus the matching HLA type was flagged by public TCR beta signatures.

TCRdb itself ran the reads through MiXCR, one entry per CDR3 protein. The sample records just under 550,000 distinct CDR3 sequences, approximately 25% being singletons. CDR1 and CDR2 from the germline V gene are LGHNT and FRNRAP. V dropped 8 bases and J dropped 3 bases, with 16 bases sitting between them. The CDR3 is 15 residues long. Sequenced input: PBMCs. The V and J genes are TRBV12-5 and TRBJ2-2, with a tentative D call TRBD1 (7 bases). The receptor comes from a human donor in good health (CMV status not recorded). Some clones in this sample may be carry-over from other donors' samples. The CDR3 DNA is TGTGCTAGTTCCAGGGGGGACAGATACACCGGGGAGCTGTTTTTT. Its protein product is CASSRGDRYTGELFF.